These T cell receptor beta chains were read from a single sample in a study of cytomegalovirus exposure and HLA in healthy donors. Profiling relied on immunoSEQ multiplex PCR, and the TCRdb table lists in-frame clones only, not all of them. This table holds roughly 240,000 clones, about 77% found once. Sequencing used PBMCs. The receptors originated from a boy younger than 18 in good health and CMV-seronegative. Each CDR3 is given with its conserved first and last residue. The D gene is left open where the match is weak. Some rows have no size entry. The others give once, few or many, or a class for an expanded clone.

clone_size: -; v_call: TRBV12-2; j_call: TRBJ1-4; d_call: -; cdr3_aa: CASRRENRRTLITNEKLFF; cdr3_nt: TGTGCAAGTCGCCGCGAAAACAGGCGAACCTTAATAACTAATGAAAAACTGTTTTTT
clone_size: few; v_call: TRBV6-5; j_call: TRBJ2-2; d_call: -; cdr3_aa: CASRQLTGELFF; cdr3_nt: TGTGCCAGCCGACAGTTAACCGGGGAGCTGTTTTTT
clone_size: -; v_call: TRBV6-5; j_call: TRBJ1-1; d_call: -; cdr3_aa: CASSYSFQGADGAFF; cdr3_nt: TGTGCCAGCAGTTACTCGTTCCAGGGTGCGGATGGAGCTTTCTTT
clone_size: -; v_call: TRBV7-2; j_call: TRBJ2-1; d_call: TRBD2; cdr3_aa: CASSYSSGVEEQFF; cdr3_nt: TGTGCCAGCAGCTATTCTAGCGGAGTAGAAGAGCAGTTCTTC
clone_size: -; v_call: TRBV29-1; j_call: TRBJ2-3; d_call: TRBD2; cdr3_aa: CSVQPYGGGSTDTQYF; cdr3_nt: TGCAGCGTCCAACCTTATGGGGGGGGTAGCACAGATACGCAGTATTTT
clone_size: -; v_call: TRBV4-1; j_call: TRBJ1-1; d_call: TRBD1; cdr3_aa: CASSQSTGECEAFF; cdr3_nt: TGCGCCAGCAGCCAGTCGACAGGGGAGTGTGAAGCTTTCTTT
clone_size: -; v_call: TRBV30; j_call: TRBJ1-2; d_call: -; cdr3_aa: CAWRTRQVSGGYTF; cdr3_nt: TGTGCCTGGAGGACTCGACAGGTCTCTGGTGGCTACACCTTC
clone_size: -; v_call: TRBV14; j_call: TRBJ1-6; d_call: TRBD1; cdr3_aa: CASSPQGKGDSPLHF; cdr3_nt: TGTGCCAGCAGCCCACAGGGGAAAGGGGATTCACCCCTCCACTTT
clone_size: -; v_call: TRBV6-1; j_call: TRBJ2-1; d_call: -; cdr3_aa: CASTPGSYAGEQFF; cdr3_nt: TGTGCCAGCACCCCGGGGTCTTACGCGGGGGAGCAGTTCTTC
clone_size: once; v_call: TRBV14; j_call: TRBJ2-7; d_call: TRBD2; cdr3_aa: CASSQRGGRAVEQYF; cdr3_nt: TGTGCCAGCAGCCAACGGGGCGGGAGGGCTGTCGAGCAGTACTTC
clone_size: -; v_call: TRBV6-5; j_call: TRBJ1-5; d_call: -; cdr3_aa: CASTEHSNQPQHF; cdr3_nt: TGTGCCAGCACGGAGCATTCCAATCAGCCCCAGCATTTT
clone_size: once; v_call: TRBV4-1; j_call: TRBJ2-7; d_call: -; cdr3_aa: CASSQVGRGDCKQYF; cdr3_nt: TGCGCCAGCAGCCAAGTCGGCAGGGGAGATTGTAAGCAGTACTTC
clone_size: -; v_call: TRBV27; j_call: TRBJ2-3; d_call: -; cdr3_aa: CASSSQTRGDTQYF; cdr3_nt: TGTGCCAGCAGTTCACAGACCAGGGGAGATACGCAGTATTTT
clone_size: once; v_call: TRBV6-5; j_call: TRBJ1-2; d_call: -; cdr3_aa: CASKDLLVPSGYTF; cdr3_nt: TGTGCCAGCAAAGATCTACTGGTGCCATCTGGCTACACCTTC
clone_size: -; v_call: TRBV20-1; j_call: TRBJ1-2; d_call: -; cdr3_aa: CSAQGNYGYTF; cdr3_nt: TGCAGTGCCCAGGGGAACTATGGCTACACCTTC
clone_size: -; v_call: TRBV18; j_call: TRBJ1-6; d_call: TRBD1; cdr3_aa: CASSLGTANNSPLHF; cdr3_nt: TGTGCCAGCTCTCTTGGGACAGCCAATAATTCACCCCTCCACTTT
clone_size: -; v_call: TRBV11-2; j_call: TRBJ1-5; d_call: -; cdr3_aa: CASSLKRNQPQHF; cdr3_nt: TGTGCCAGCTCATTGAAGCGCAATCAGCCCCAGCATTTT
clone_size: -; v_call: TRBV6-5; j_call: TRBJ1-2; d_call: -; cdr3_aa: CASRIGRTHGYTF; cdr3_nt: TGTGCCAGCAGGATCGGCAGGACTCATGGCTACACCTTC
clone_size: -; v_call: TRBV18; j_call: TRBJ1-1; d_call: TRBD1; cdr3_aa: CASSPGQGNTEAFF; cdr3_nt: TGTGCCAGCTCCCCGGGACAGGGGAACACTGAAGCTTTCTTT
clone_size: once; v_call: TRBV15; j_call: TRBJ2-5; d_call: TRBD2; cdr3_aa: CATLGTSGGTSWETQYF; cdr3_nt: TGTGCCACCCTCGGGACTAGCGGGGGTACCTCCTGGGAGACCCAGTACTTC
clone_size: once; v_call: TRBV30; j_call: TRBJ2-3; d_call: -; cdr3_aa: CACRGYTDTQYF; cdr3_nt: TGTGCCTGTAGGGGATACACAGATACGCAGTATTTT
clone_size: -; v_call: TRBV29-1; j_call: TRBJ1-3; d_call: -; cdr3_aa: CSAGSVSGNTIYF; cdr3_nt: TGCAGTGCCGGGTCCGTCTCTGGAAACACCATATATTTT
clone_size: -; v_call: TRBV2; j_call: TRBJ1-2; d_call: TRBD1; cdr3_aa: CASSELGQGPTNYGYTF; cdr3_nt: TGTGCCAGCAGTGAGCTTGGACAGGGGCCTACTAACTATGGCTACACCTTC
clone_size: -; v_call: TRBV5-4; j_call: TRBJ2-3; d_call: -; cdr3_aa: CASSLVRSTDTQYF; cdr3_nt: TGTGCCAGCAGCTTGGTGAGGAGCACAGATACGCAGTATTTT
clone_size: -; v_call: TRBV18; j_call: TRBJ1-1; d_call: -; cdr3_aa: CASSPQKNTEAFF; cdr3_nt: TGTGCCAGCTCACCCCAGAAGAACACTGAAGCTTTCTTT
clone_size: -; v_call: TRBV30; j_call: TRBJ1-5; d_call: TRBD1; cdr3_aa: CAWQGGSNQPQHF; cdr3_nt: TGTGCCTGGCAGGGGGGTAGCAATCAGCCCCAGCATTTT
clone_size: -; v_call: TRBV19; j_call: TRBJ1-3; d_call: -; cdr3_aa: CASSAQGKVGNTIYF; cdr3_nt: TGTGCCAGTAGTGCTCAGGGGAAGGTTGGAAACACCATATATTTT
clone_size: few; v_call: TRBV30; j_call: TRBJ2-2; d_call: TRBD2; cdr3_aa: CAWDKGGGSRGTGELFF; cdr3_nt: TGTGCCTGGGACAAAGGCGGGGGAAGCCGTGGCACCGGGGAGCTGTTTTTT
clone_size: -; v_call: TRBV5-5; j_call: TRBJ2-7; d_call: -; cdr3_aa: CASSLDTYEQYF; cdr3_nt: TGTGCCAGCAGTTTAGACACCTACGAGCAGTACTTC
clone_size: -; v_call: TRBV7-9; j_call: TRBJ2-1; d_call: TRBD2; cdr3_aa: CASSLEGLAGVLFF; cdr3_nt: TGTGCCAGCAGCTTAGAGGGACTAGCGGGAGTACTGTTCTTC
clone_size: once; v_call: TRBV6-1; j_call: TRBJ1-2; d_call: -; cdr3_aa: CASIPGDYGYTF; cdr3_nt: TGTGCCAGCATCCCAGGGGACTATGGCTACACCTTC
clone_size: -; v_call: TRBV30; j_call: TRBJ1-3; d_call: -; cdr3_aa: CAWSTGWNGNTIYF; cdr3_nt: TGTGCCTGGAGTACGGGGTGGAATGGAAACACCATATATTTT
clone_size: few; v_call: TRBV7-8; j_call: TRBJ2-7; d_call: TRBD1; cdr3_aa: CASSLAGQIYYEQYF; cdr3_nt: TGTGCCAGCAGCTTAGCGGGACAGATATACTACGAGCAGTACTTC
clone_size: -; v_call: TRBV10-1; j_call: TRBJ1-2; d_call: -; cdr3_aa: CASSSNANYGYTF; cdr3_nt: TGCGCCAGCAGTTCTAACGCTAACTATGGCTACACCTTC
clone_size: -; v_call: TRBV5-6; j_call: TRBJ1-2; d_call: -; cdr3_aa: CASSLVGRESYGYTF; cdr3_nt: TGTGCCAGCAGCTTGGTGGGCAGGGAAAGCTATGGCTACACCTTC
clone_size: many; v_call: TRBV5-4; j_call: TRBJ2-1; d_call: TRBD2; cdr3_aa: CASSLSVGLNNEQFF; cdr3_nt: TGTGCCAGCAGCTTGTCGGTGGGACTAAACAATGAGCAGTTCTTC
clone_size: -; v_call: TRBV6-6; j_call: TRBJ2-7; d_call: -; cdr3_aa: CASSKQGAPYEQYF; cdr3_nt: TGTGCCAGCAGTAAACAGGGAGCCCCCTACGAGCAGTACTTC
clone_size: -; v_call: TRBV5-1; j_call: TRBJ2-2; d_call: TRBD1; cdr3_aa: CASSGTRDRNTGELFF; cdr3_nt: TGCGCCAGCAGCGGGACCAGGGACAGGAACACCGGGGAGCTGTTTTTT
clone_size: -; v_call: TRBV19; j_call: TRBJ1-5; d_call: TRBD1; cdr3_aa: CASSTPHQRQGARSAIKAQHF; cdr3_nt: TGTGCCAGTAGTACACCGCACCAACGACAGGGGGCGCGATCTGCAATCAAAGCCCAGCATTTT
clone_size: -; v_call: TRBV5-1; j_call: TRBJ2-2; d_call: -; cdr3_aa: CASSLVPARSTGELFF; cdr3_nt: TGCGCCAGCAGCTTGGTACCGGCTAGGAGCACCGGGGAGCTGTTTTTT
clone_size: -; v_call: TRBV19; j_call: TRBJ1-1; d_call: -; cdr3_aa: CASRTREGMNTEAFF; cdr3_nt: TGTGCCAGTAGGACCCGCGAGGGTATGAACACTGAAGCTTTCTTT
clone_size: few; v_call: TRBV29-1; j_call: TRBJ2-3; d_call: TRBD1; cdr3_aa: CSSGQGDTDTQYF; cdr3_nt: TGCAGCTCTGGACAGGGAGACACAGATACGCAGTATTTT
clone_size: -; v_call: TRBV19; j_call: TRBJ1-2; d_call: -; cdr3_aa: CASSPLSPGYDKGYTF; cdr3_nt: TGTGCCAGTAGTCCCCTCTCTCCGGGATATGATAAGGGCTACACCTTC
clone_size: -; v_call: TRBV2; j_call: TRBJ1-2; d_call: -; cdr3_aa: CASRGNRVYGYTF; cdr3_nt: TGTGCCAGCAGAGGGAACAGGGTCTATGGCTACACCTTC
clone_size: -; v_call: TRBV2; j_call: TRBJ2-2; d_call: -; cdr3_aa: CASSESGIGELFF; cdr3_nt: TGTGCCAGCAGTGAATCCGGGATCGGGGAGCTGTTTTTT